What follows are 3 T cell receptor beta chains derived from one specimen sequenced in a study of low-dose radiotherapy and immunotherapy resistance in tumors. Time point given: before trial treatment. Covering alpha and beta chains, TRAV- and TRBV-specific primers were used for the first-strand cDNA. The PCR that amplified TCRs ran for around 20 cycles, relying on a constant-region primer and a V-primer adapter. TCRdb processed the reads anew with MiXCR; each CDR3 protein has one entry. The sample has about 89,000 distinct CDR3 sequences, roughly 9% seen once. The material was PBMCs, obtained before treatment. These receptor sequences come from a male donor with prostate cancer.

Ten or more counts support this clonotype. This chain joins TRBV27 and TRBJ1-5; D remains unclear. The CDR3 spans 13 residues. CDR1 is MNHEY, CDR2 SMNVEV, per germline (reference sequence). V lost 5 bases and J 2 bases, leaving 7 bases between the germline ends. In DNA form, the CDR3 reads TGTGCCAGCAGTGAGTACGGCAATCAGCCCCAGCATTTT. Amino acid sequence: CASSEYGNQPQHF.

This clonotype was observed many times. The chain combines TRBV19 with TRBJ2-7; D remains unclear. CDR1 is LNHDA and CDR2 is SQIVND in the germline V gene (reference sequence). Trimming removed 1 base from V and 5 bases from J, with 9 bases in between. CDR3 length equals 13 residues. The CDR3 bases are TGTGCCAGTAGTATAGTAGGGTGGAACGAGCAGTACTTC. The encoded protein is CASSIVGWNEQYF.

V gene TRBV26 combines with J gene TRBJ1-6; no check of the table's D call, TRBD1, against the DNA was made. TRBV26 is noted as a pseudogene. The CDR3 has 15 amino acids. The CDR3 protein is CASTKLGRTASPLHF. The CDR3 nucleotides are TGTGCCAGCACCAAATTGGGACGGACGGCTTCACCCCTCCACTTT.